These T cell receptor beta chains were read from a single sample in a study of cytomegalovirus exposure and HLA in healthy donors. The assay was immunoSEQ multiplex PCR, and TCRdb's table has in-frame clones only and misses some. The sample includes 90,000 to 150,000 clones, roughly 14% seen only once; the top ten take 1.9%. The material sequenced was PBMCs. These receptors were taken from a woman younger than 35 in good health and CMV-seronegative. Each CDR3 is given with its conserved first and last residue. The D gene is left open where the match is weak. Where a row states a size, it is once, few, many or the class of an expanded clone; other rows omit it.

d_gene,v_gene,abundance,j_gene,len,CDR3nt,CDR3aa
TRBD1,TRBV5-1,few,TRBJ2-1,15,TGCGCCAGCAGCTCATCCGGGACAGCAAACAATGAGCAGTTCTTC,CASSSSGTANNEQFF
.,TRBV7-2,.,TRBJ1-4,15,TGTGCCAGCAGCCCCTCCCCCCTAGAACGGGAAAAACTGTTTTTT,CASSPSPLEREKLFF
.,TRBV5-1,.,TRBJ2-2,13,TGCGCCAGCAGTTACCACAGGGCCGGGGAGCTGTTTTTT,CASSYHRAGELFF
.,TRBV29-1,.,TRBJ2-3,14,TGCAGCGTTTGCACACAACTAGGAACAGATACGCAGTATTTT,CSVCTQLGTDTQYF
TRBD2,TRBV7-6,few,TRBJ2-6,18,TGTGCCAGCAGCGGGCCTAGCGGGAGGCTCCCTGGGGCCAACGTCCTGACTTTC,CASSGPSGRLPGANVLTF
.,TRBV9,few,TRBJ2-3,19,TGTGCCAGCAGCGTAGGAGCCGGCAGAGGGGGTCCTAGCACAGATACGCAGTATTTT,CASSVGAGRGGPSTDTQYF
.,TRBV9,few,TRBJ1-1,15,TGTGCCAGCAGCGATTTAGGAGGCGCGAACACTGAAGCTTTCTTT,CASSDLGGANTEAFF
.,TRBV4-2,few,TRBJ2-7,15,TGTGCCAGCAGCCAAGAGGGCCAGGTGGGCTACGAGCAGTACTTC,CASSQEGQVGYEQYF
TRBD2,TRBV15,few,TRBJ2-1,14,TGTGCCACCGAAGGACTAGCGGGACCGGATGAGCAGTTCTTC,CATEGLAGPDEQFF
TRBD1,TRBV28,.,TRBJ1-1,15,TGTGCCAGCAGTTTTGGGTGGGACAGGGAAAGTGAAGCTTTCTTT,CASSFGWDRESEAFF
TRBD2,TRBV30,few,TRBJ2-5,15,TGTGCCTGGAGTGTACTAGCGGGAGCAGGAGAGACCCAGTACTTC,CAWSVLAGAGETQYF
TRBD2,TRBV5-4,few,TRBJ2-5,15,TGTGCCAGCAGCTCCACCGGACTAGCGGGGGAGACCCAGTACTTC,CASSSTGLAGETQYF
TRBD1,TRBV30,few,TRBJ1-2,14,TGTGCCTGGAGTACACAGGGGACCCACTATGGCTACACCTTC,CAWSTQGTHYGYTF
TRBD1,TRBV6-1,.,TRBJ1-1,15,TGTGCCAGCAGTCCAACAGGGGCGGTGAACACTGAAGCTTTCTTT,CASSPTGAVNTEAFF
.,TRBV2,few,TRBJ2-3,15,TGTGCCAGCAGCGCCCGCGGGGAGGAGACAGATACGCAGTATTTT,CASSARGEETDTQYF
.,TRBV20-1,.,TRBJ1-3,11,TGCAGTGCTAGCAGGGGAAACACCATATATTTT,CSASRGNTIYF
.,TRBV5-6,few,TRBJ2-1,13,TGTGCCAGCCACGGGAGCCCGCAAGCTGAGCAGTTCTTC,CASHGSPQAEQFF
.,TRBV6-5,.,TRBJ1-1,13,TGTGCCAGCAGTTACTCACGGGACACTGAAGCTTTCTTT,CASSYSRDTEAFF
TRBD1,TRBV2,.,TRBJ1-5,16,TGTGCCAGCAGCCCGGTTGGACAGGTTGGCAATCAGCCCCAGCATTTT,CASSPVGQVGNQPQHF
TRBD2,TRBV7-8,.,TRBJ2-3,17,TGTGCCAGCAGCTTAGCGGGGGGACTAGCGGCCACAGATACGCAGTATTTT,CASSLAGGLAATDTQYF
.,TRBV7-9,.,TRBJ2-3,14,TGTGCCAGCAGCTTAGGAGCGGTCACAGATACGCAGTATTTT,CASSLGAVTDTQYF
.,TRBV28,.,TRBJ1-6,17,TGTGCCAGCAGCAGCCCCCGGGATTATTCCTATAATTCACCCCTCCACTTT,CASSSPRDYSYNSPLHF
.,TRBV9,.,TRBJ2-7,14,TGTGCCAGCAGCGTATCGGGGGGCAGGAACGAGCAGTACTTC,CASSVSGGRNEQYF
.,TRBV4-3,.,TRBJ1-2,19,TGCGCCAGCAGCCCCTATTTTGGGACTGAGGCGGCCCGTGACTATGGCTACACCTTC,CASSPYFGTEAARDYGYTF
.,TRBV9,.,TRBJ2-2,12,TGTGCCAGCAGCGTGCAGACCGGGGAGCTGTTTTTT,CASSVQTGELFF
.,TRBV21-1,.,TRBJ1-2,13,TGTGCCAGCAGCAAAGATTTGAGCTATGGCTACACCTTC,CASSKDLSYGYTF
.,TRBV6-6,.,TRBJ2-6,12,TGTGCCGCCCGGGAGGGGGCCAACGTCCTGACTTTC,CAAREGANVLTF
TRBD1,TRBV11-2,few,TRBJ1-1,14,TGTGCCAGCAGCTTCGACAGGGGTCGTAGTGAAGCTTTCTTT,CASSFDRGRSEAFF
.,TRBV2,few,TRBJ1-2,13,TGTGCCAGCAGTTTGGTGACGGGCTATGGCTACACCTTC,CASSLVTGYGYTF
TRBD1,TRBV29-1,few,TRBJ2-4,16,TGCAGCGTTGGCGGACAGGGTGGGGGTCCCAAAAACATTCAGTACTTC,CSVGGQGGGPKNIQYF
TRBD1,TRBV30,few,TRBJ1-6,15,TGTGCCTGGTTAGACAGGGGGATCGGGAATTCACCCCTCCACTTT,CAWLDRGIGNSPLHF
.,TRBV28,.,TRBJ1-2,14,TGTGCCAGTAGGGACGGGGGGCTCCCGCATGGCTACACCTTC,CASRDGGLPHGYTF
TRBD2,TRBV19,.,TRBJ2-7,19,TGTGCCAGTAGTCCGCGGGGAGGGCACAGCGGGAGGTTTTCCTACGAGCAGTACTTC,CASSPRGGHSGRFSYEQYF
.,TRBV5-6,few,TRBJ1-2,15,TGTGCCAGCAGCTTTGGGGCAGAGTTTAACTATGGCTACACCTTC,CASSFGAEFNYGYTF
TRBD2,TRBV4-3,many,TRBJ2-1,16,TGCGCCAGCAGCCAGGCACTAGCGGGGGATTACAATGAGCAGTTCTTC,CASSQALAGDYNEQFF
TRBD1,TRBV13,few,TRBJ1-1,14,TGTGCCAGCAGCGTTAGACAGGGGAGGTCTGAAGCTTTCTTT,CASSVRQGRSEAFF
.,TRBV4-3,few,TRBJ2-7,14,TGCGCCAGCAGCCAGAACAGTTTACACTACGAGCAGTACTTC,CASSQNSLHYEQYF
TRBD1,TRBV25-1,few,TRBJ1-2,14,TGTGCCAGCAGTGAAATCGGGACAGTCTATGGCTACACCTTC,CASSEIGTVYGYTF
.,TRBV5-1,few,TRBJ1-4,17,TGCGCCAGCAGCTCTAAGGCCCACGCAAGGACAACCGAAAAACTGTTTTTT,CASSSKAHARTTEKLFF
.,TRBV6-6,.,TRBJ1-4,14,TGTGCCAGCAGCCCATACCGGGGTAATGAAAAACTGTTTTTT,CASSPYRGNEKLFF
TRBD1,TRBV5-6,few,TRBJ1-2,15,TGTGCCAGCAGCTGGTTACAGGGGGCAGACTATGGCTACACCTTC,CASSWLQGADYGYTF
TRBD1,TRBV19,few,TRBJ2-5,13,TGTGCCAGTAGTATGGGGACAGAAGAGACCCAGTACTTC,CASSMGTEETQYF
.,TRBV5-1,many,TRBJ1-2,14,TGCGCCAGCAGCTTTGCGACAGTACTTTATGGCTACACCTTC,CASSFATVLYGYTF
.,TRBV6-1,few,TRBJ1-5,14,TGTGCCAGCTTAGGACAGTCAGACAATCAGCCCCAGCATTTT,CASLGQSDNQPQHF